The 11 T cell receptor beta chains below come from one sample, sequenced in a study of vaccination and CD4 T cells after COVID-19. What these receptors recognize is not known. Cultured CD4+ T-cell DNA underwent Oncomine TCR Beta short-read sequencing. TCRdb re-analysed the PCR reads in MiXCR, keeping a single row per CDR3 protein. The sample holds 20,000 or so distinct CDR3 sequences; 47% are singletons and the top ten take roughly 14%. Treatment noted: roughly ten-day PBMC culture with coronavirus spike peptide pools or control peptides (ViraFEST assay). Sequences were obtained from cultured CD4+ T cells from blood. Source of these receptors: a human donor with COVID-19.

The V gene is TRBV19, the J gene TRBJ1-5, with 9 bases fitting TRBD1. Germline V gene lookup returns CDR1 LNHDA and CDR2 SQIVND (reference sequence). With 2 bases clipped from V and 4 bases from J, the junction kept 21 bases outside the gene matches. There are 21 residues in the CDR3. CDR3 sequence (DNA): TGTGCCAGTAGTATATTGGTTGACGGACAGGGGCTAATGGCCCTGAATCAGCCCCAGCATTTT. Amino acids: CASSILVDGQGLMALNQPQHF.

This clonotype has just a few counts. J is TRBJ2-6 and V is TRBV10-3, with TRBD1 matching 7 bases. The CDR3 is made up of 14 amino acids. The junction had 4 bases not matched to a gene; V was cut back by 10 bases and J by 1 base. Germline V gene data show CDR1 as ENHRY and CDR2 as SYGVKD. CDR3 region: CASRQGSGANVLTF. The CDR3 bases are TGTGCCAGCAGACAGGGTTCTGGGGCCAACGTCCTGACTTTC.

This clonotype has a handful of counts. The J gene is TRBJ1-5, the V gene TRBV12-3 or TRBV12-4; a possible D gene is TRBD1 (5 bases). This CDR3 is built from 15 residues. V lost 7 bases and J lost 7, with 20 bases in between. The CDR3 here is CASTVSVGAGQPQHF. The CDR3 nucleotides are TGTGCCAGCACAGTTTCGGTAGGGGCTGGACAGCCCCAGCATTTT.

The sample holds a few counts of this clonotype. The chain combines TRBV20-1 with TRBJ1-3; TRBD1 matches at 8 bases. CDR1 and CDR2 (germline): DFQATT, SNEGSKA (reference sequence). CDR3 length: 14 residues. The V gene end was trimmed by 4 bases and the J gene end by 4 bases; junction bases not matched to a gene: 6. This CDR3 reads CSAKDRVYGNTIYF. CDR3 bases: TGCAGTGCTAAGGACAGGGTGTACGGAAACACCATATATTTT.

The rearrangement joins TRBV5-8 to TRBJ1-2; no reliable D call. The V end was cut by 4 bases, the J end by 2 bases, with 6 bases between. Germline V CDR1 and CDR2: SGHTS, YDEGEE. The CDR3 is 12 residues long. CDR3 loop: CASSHLNYGYTF. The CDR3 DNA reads TGTGCCAGCAGCCACCTAAACTATGGCTACACCTTC.

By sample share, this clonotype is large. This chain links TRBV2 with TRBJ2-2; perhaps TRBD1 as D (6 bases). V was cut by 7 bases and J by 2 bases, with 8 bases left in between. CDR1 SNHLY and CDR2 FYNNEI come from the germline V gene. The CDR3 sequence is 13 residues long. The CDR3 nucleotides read TGTGCCAGCATAGGGGGTAACACCGGGGAGCTGTTTTTT. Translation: CASIGGNTGELFF.

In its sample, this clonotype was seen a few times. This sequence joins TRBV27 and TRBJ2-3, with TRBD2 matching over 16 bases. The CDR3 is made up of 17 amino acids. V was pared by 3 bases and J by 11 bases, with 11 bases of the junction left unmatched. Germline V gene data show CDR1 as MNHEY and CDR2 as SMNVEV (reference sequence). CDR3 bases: TGTGCCAGCAGTTTCGCGTCCGGGACTAGCGGGGGGGCCATGCAGTATTTT. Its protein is CASSFASGTSGGAMQYF.

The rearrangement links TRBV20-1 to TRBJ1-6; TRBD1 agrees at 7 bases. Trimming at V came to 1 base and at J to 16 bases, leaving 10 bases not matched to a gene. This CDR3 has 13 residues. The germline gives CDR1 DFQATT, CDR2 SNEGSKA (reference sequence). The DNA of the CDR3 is TGCAGTGCTAGAGTTGGGGGGGGGACAGAGCTCCACTTT. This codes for CSARVGGGTELHF.

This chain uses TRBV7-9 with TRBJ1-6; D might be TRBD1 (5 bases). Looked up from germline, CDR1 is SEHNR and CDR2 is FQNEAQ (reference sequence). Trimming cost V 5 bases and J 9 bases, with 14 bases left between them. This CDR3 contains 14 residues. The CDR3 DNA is TGTGCCAGCAGCACCAACAGGCGGGGTTCACCCCTCCACTTT. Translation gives CASSTNRRGSPLHF.

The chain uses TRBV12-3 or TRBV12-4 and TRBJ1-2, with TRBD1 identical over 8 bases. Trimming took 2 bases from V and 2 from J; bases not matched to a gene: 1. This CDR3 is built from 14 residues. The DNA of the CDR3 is TGTGCCAGCAGTTTAACAGGGGGGAACTATGGCTACACCTTC. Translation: CASSLTGGNYGYTF.

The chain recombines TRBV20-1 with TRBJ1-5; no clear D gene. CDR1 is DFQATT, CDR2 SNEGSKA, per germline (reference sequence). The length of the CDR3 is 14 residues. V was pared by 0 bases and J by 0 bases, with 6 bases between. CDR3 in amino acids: CSARDPHSNQPQHF. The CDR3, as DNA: TGCAGTGCTAGAGACCCTCATAGCAATCAGCCCCAGCATTTT.